One and the same sample provided the 24 T cell receptor beta chains below, sequenced in a study of cytomegalovirus exposure and HLA in healthy donors. The PCR made use of 60 Vbeta and 13 Jbeta primers. Method: immunoSEQ multiplex PCR; TCRdb's copy keeps in-frame clones and lacks some. This sample has about 190,000 clones, with about 76% found just once. Sequencing input: PBMCs. The source of these receptors is a woman aged 50 to 60 in good health and CMV-seronegative.

The rearrangement joins TRBV15 to TRBJ2-2; weak D call: TRBD2 (5 bases). CDR1 and CDR2 from the germline V gene are LNHNV and YYDKDF (reference sequence). V dropped 4 bases and J dropped 6 bases, with 12 bases sitting between them. The CDR3 has 14 amino acids. CDR3 nucleotide sequence: TGTGCCACCAGCACTAAGCTAGCTGCCGGGGAGCTGTTTTTT. Its translation: CATSTKLAAGELFF.

The V and J genes are TRBV28 and TRBJ2-7; D remains ambiguous. V was cut by 7 bases and J by 4 bases, with 14 bases left in between. The CDR3 extends over 13 amino acids. The V gene's germline CDR1 is MDHEN and CDR2 SYDVKM. CDR3 amino acids: CASTSGSEYEQYF. CDR3 nucleotide sequence: TGTGCCAGCACCTCAGGTTCCGAGTACGAGCAGTACTTC. Supplemented by reference TRBV28 and TRBJ2-7, the full variable domain reads DVKVTQSSRYLVKRTGEKVFLECVQDMDHENMFWYRQDPGLGLRLIYFSYDVKMKEKGDIPEGYSVSREKKERFSLILESASTNQTSMYLCASTSGSEYEQYFGPGTRLTVT.

The chain carries TRBV18 and TRBJ1-4; D not certain. The CDR3 runs to 14 residues. CDR1 is KGHSH, CDR2 LQKENI, per germline. V lost 2 bases, J lost 8 bases, and 12 bases lay in between. The CDR3 nucleotides read TGTGCCAGCTCACCAGGGCCCGCGGGAGAAAAACTGTTTTTT. Translation: CASSPGPAGEKLFF.

The chain employs TRBV5-8 and TRBJ1-2; 9 bases align to TRBD1. Germline V gene lookup returns CDR1 SGHTS and CDR2 YDEGEE. With 4 bases clipped from V and 3 bases from J, the junction kept 13 bases outside the gene matches. The CDR3 contains 17 residues. The CDR3 reads CASSQASLGQGDYGYTF. DNA for the CDR3: TGTGCCAGCAGCCAAGCCTCCCTGGGACAGGGAGACTATGGCTACACCTTC.

The CDR3 DNA reads TGCAGCGGCCCCGAGTTCGAGGAGACCCAGTACTTC. It yields the protein CSGPEFEETQYF. This chain connects TRBV29-1 to TRBJ2-5; the D is unclear. Trimming stripped 7 bases from V and 5 bases from J, with 14 bases between. This CDR3 spans 12 amino acids. Per the germline V gene, CDR1 is SQVTM and CDR2 is ANQGSEA.

The J gene is TRBJ1-1, the V gene TRBV9, with 8 bases that match TRBD1. V lost 2 bases and J lost 1; bases outside the gene matches: 7. CDR3 length: 16 amino acids. Germline assignment: CDR1 SGDLS and CDR2 YYNGEE. The CDR3 sequence is CASSVGPGGWNTEAFF. The CDR3 region has the DNA TGTGCCAGCAGCGTCGGCCCAGGGGGCTGGAACACTGAAGCTTTCTTT.

The chain combines TRBV4-1 with TRBJ1-2, with a tentative D call TRBD1 (5 bases). The CDR3 is made up of 15 amino acids. Trimming left V 0 bases short and J 5 bases short, with 13 bases between. Germline V gene data show CDR1 as MGHRA and CDR2 as YSYEKL. CDR3 sequence (DNA): TGCGCCAGCAGCCAAGATGGAGGGGTAAGGTATGGCTACACCTTC. Protein sequence: CASSQDGGVRYGYTF.

The chain couples TRBV6-5 to TRBJ1-1, with unresolved D. This CDR3 comprises 16 residues. V shed 4 bases and J shed 5 bases, with 20 bases lying between them. Germline CDR1 is MNHEY and CDR2 is SVGAGI. The CDR3 DNA sequence: TGTGCCAGCAGTTCCCGCGGGTGCTTTATAGGGACTGAAGCTTTCTTT. Its protein is CASSSRGCFIGTEAFF.

The genes are TRBV25-1 and TRBJ2-2; D is perhaps TRBD1 (6 bases). The CDR3 loop spans 16 amino acids. The germline CDR1 and CDR2 sequences are MGHDK and SYGVNS. The V and J ends lost 6 bases and 0 bases respectively, with 14 bases between them. CDR3 sequence reads: CASSPPGQPNTGELFF. CDR3 bases: TGTGCCAGCAGCCCTCCGGGACAACCGAACACCGGGGAGCTGTTTTTT. The full variable domain, its missing parts supplied by reference TRBV25-1 and TRBJ2-2, is EADIYQTPRYLVIGTGKKITLECSQTMGHDKMYWYQQDPGMELHLIHYSYGVNSTEKGDLSSESTVSRIRTEHFPLTLESARPSHTSQYLCASSPPGQPNTGELFFGEGSRLTVL.

The chain is built from TRBV6-1 and TRBJ1-2, with a weak D call TRBD1 (6 bases). Trimming stripped 1 base from V and 8 bases from J, with 11 bases between. The CDR3 covers 13 residues. Germline V gene lookup returns CDR1 MNHNS and CDR2 SASEGT. Here the CDR3 reads CASSEGGGRGYTF. The CDR3 region has the DNA TGTGCCAGCAGTGAAGGGGGGGGCCGGGGCTACACCTTC.

This clone was seen once. The chain uses TRBV9 and TRBJ2-4; a weak D match, TRBD1 (5 bases). The germline V gene encodes CDR1 SGDLS and CDR2 YYNGEE. This CDR3 has 14 amino acids. The ends were cut back, 0 bases at V and 7 bases at J, with 11 bases in the middle. Here the CDR3 DNA reads TGTGCCAGCAGCGTAGGAACAGGTTTGAACATTCAGTACTTC. Translating it yields CASSVGTGLNIQYF.

This clone has just one count. The CDR3 DNA is TGTGCCAGCAGATTCAGCTCTGGAAACACCATATATTTT. This codes for CASRFSSGNTIYF. The chain recombines TRBV14 with TRBJ1-3; D is uncertain. The CDR3 extends over 13 amino acids. The germline V gene has CDR1 SGHDN and CDR2 FVKESK. Deletions cut 6 bases from V and 0 bases from J, with 6 bases between.

The chain recombines TRBV18 with TRBJ1-2; 9 bases line up with TRBD1. Germline-derived CDR1 and CDR2 are KGHSH and LQKENI. The CDR3 length is 16 residues. The V gene end was trimmed by 3 bases and the J gene end by 8 bases; junction bases not matched to a gene: 13. DNA of the CDR3: TGTGCCAGCTCACCCGGACAGGGGAATTTGGGCGGCGGCTACACCTTC. Amino acids: CASSPGQGNLGGGYTF. Based on the CDR3 plus reference TRBV18 and TRBJ1-2, the full variable domain is NAGVMQNPRHLVRRRGQEARLRCSPMKGHSHVYWYRQLPEEGLKFMVYLQKENIIDESGMPKERFSAEFPKEGPSILRIQQVVRGDSAAYFCASSPGQGNLGGGYTFGSGTRLTVV.

The chain recombines TRBV19 with TRBJ1-1; D is undetermined. Germline lookup yields CDR1 LNHDA and CDR2 SQIVND (reference sequence). The V and J ends lost 7 bases and 4 bases respectively, with 16 bases between them. The CDR3 sequence is 14 residues long. The CDR3 loop reads CASTLRGKGTEAFF. CDR3 DNA sequence: TGTGCCAGTACTCTCCGAGGGAAAGGCACTGAAGCTTTCTTT.

The sample holds a few counts of this clone. The V gene is TRBV4-1, the J gene TRBJ2-1, with 9 bases fitting TRBD2. The CDR3 length is 18 residues. The V segment lost 0 bases and the J segment 7 bases; nucleotides outside the gene matches: 13. Per the germline V gene, CDR1 is MGHRA and CDR2 is YSYEKL. CDR3 DNA sequence: TGCGCCAGCAGCCAAGAACCCAGCGGGAGGACGGCGCTGAATGAGCAGTTCTTC. It encodes CASSQEPSGRTALNEQFF.

This chain links TRBV28 with TRBJ2-3; no definite D call. The CDR3 consists of 15 residues. Trimming removed 5 bases at V and 4 bases at J, with 16 bases between. Germline CDR1 reads MDHEN; CDR2 reads SYDVKM. CDR3 bases: TGTGCCAGCAGTCTAAACCCGTCAAACCCAGATACGCAGTATTTT. Amino acids: CASSLNPSNPDTQYF.

The chain uses TRBV5-1 and TRBJ2-3, with D perhaps TRBD2 (6 bases). Germline-derived CDR1 and CDR2 are SGHRS and YFSETQ. CDR3 length equals 16 residues. Trimming removed 2 bases from V and 0 bases from J, with 13 bases in between. The CDR3 region is CASSFRGEQSTDTQYF. The CDR3 DNA follows: TGCGCCAGCAGCTTTCGCGGGGAACAGAGCACAGATACGCAGTATTTT. The entire variable domain, with the rest obtained from reference TRBV5-1 and TRBJ2-3, is as follows: KAGVTQTPRYLIKTRGQQVTLSCSPISGHRSVSWYQQTPGQGLQFLFEYFSETQRNKGNFPGRFSGRQFSNSRSEMNVSTLELGDSALYLCASSFRGEQSTDTQYFGPGTRLTVL.

V gene TRBV27 combines with J gene TRBJ1-1, with D uncertain. Trimming cost V 6 bases and J 1 base, with 12 bases left between them. Germline-derived CDR1 and CDR2 are MNHEY and SMNVEV (reference sequence). The CDR3 consists of 14 residues. CDR3 region: CASSLPGSNTEAFF. The CDR3 coding sequence is TGTGCCAGCAGCCTACCAGGTTCGAACACTGAAGCTTTCTTT.

V gene TRBV19 combines with J gene TRBJ1-5, with 10 positions matching TRBD1. The CDR3 spans 14 residues. Per germline, CDR1 LNHDA and CDR2 SQIVND (reference sequence). Trimming at V came to 4 bases and at J to 7 bases, leaving 4 bases not matched to a gene. CDR3 loop: CASSTTGGGQPQHF. The CDR3 coding sequence is TGTGCCAGTAGTACGACAGGGGGCGGACAGCCCCAGCATTTT.

This chain links TRBV6-4 with TRBJ2-3; 9 bases align to TRBD2. The CDR3 runs 14 residues. In germline, CDR1 is MRHNA, CDR2 SNTAGT. V trimming: 7 bases; J trimming: 1 base; junction bases outside the gene matches: 3. The CDR3 region is CASKSSGGTDTQYF. CDR3 in DNA: TGTGCCAGCAAGTCTAGCGGGGGCACAGATACGCAGTATTTT.

The rearrangement joins TRBV19 to TRBJ2-1, with 8 bases matching TRBD2. The germline V gene encodes CDR1 LNHDA and CDR2 SQIVND (reference sequence). The CDR3 has 15 amino acids. Trimming at V came to 3 bases and at J to 7 bases, leaving 8 bases not matched to a gene. The CDR3 spells CASSMVAGLWNEQFF. Written as DNA, the CDR3 is TGTGCCAGTAGTATGGTAGCGGGGCTGTGGAATGAGCAGTTCTTC.

CDR3 sequence (DNA): TGTGCCAGCAGCCAAGACAGAGCAACTAATGAAAAACTGTTTTTT. Protein product: CASSQDRATNEKLFF. The V call is TRBV19, the J call TRBJ1-4, with a tentative D call TRBD1 (5 bases). Trimming took off 9 bases at V and 0 bases at J, with 14 bases between the two ends. Germline V lookup: CDR1 LNHDA, CDR2 SQIVND (reference sequence). This CDR3 comprises 15 residues.

This chain connects TRBV6-1 to TRBJ1-2; tentatively, D is TRBD1 (6 bases). The CDR3 has 13 residues. Per the germline V gene, CDR1 is MNHNS and CDR2 is SASEGT. V gave up 6 bases and J gave up 8 bases, with 16 bases separating them. DNA for the CDR3: TGTGCCAGCAGAATGGACAGCCCCCTCGGCTACACCTTC. The encoded protein is CASRMDSPLGYTF.

This clone has a count of ten or more. The chain employs TRBV30 and TRBJ1-2; 8 bases align to TRBD1. The CDR3 is 13 amino acids. V dropped 8 bases and J dropped 4; count of bases not matched to a gene: 9. Germline CDR1 is GTSNPN and CDR2 is SVGIG (reference sequence). The CDR3 sequence: CAAGRDRPYGYTF. In DNA form, the CDR3 reads TGTGCCGCTGGGAGGGACAGGCCCTATGGCTACACCTTC.